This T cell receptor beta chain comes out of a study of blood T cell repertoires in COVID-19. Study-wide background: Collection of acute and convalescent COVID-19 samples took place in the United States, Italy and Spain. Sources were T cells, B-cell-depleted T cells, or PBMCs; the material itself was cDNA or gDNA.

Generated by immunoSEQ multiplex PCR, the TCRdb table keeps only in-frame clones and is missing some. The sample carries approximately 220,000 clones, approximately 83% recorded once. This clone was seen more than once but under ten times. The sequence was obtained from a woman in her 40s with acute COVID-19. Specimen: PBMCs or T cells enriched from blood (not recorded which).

CDR3 residues: CASSPGTSGTYEQYF. The CDR3 DNA reads TGCGCCAGCAGCCCTGGGACTAGCGGGACCTACGAGCAGTACTTC. V is TRBV4-1 and J is TRBJ2-7, with TRBD2 identical over 13 bases. This CDR3 is built from 15 residues. Trimming took 4 bases from V and 2 from J; bases not matched to a gene: 2. The germline CDR1 and CDR2 sequences are MGHRA and YSYEKL.